Sequencing of this T cell receptor (beta chain) was carried out in a study of CD8+CD57+ T cells in acquired aplastic anemia. Study-wide context: The DNA of sorted CD4+ and CD8+ cells averaged around 3 ug.

Germline V gene sequence: CDR1 LNHDA, CDR2 SQIVND (reference sequence). This CDR3 has 15 amino acids. V was shortened by 6 bases and J by 12 bases, with 24 bases between the two germline ends. Profiling that covered TCR beta VDJ and CDR3 relied on genomic DNA as its template. TCRdb re-called the reads through MiXCR, storing one row per CDR3 protein. The sample consists of 200,000 or so distinct CDR3 sequences, roughly two thirds of them appearing once. As regards this clonotype: Antigen specificity is unknown.

For sequencing, patients were chosen who had shown expansion of CD8+CD57+ cells by flow cytometry. Patients, without exception, had severe acquired aplastic anemia. General study points: Approximately 30 was the count of CD8+ CDR3 sequences that patients shared with controls. Between patients and controls, CD8+ Simpson's diversity did not vary significantly.

The sequence derives from a human donor with aplastic anemia. The sequenced sample consisted of sorted CD4+, CD8+, or CD8+CD57+ T cells (not recorded which) from PBMCs. The chain couples TRBV19 to TRBJ2-1, with D perhaps TRBD1 (6 bases). The CDR3 DNA reads TGTGCCAGTAGCCAAACCGGGACACTCACCGATGGGCAGTTCTTC. Protein product: CASSQTGTLTDGQFF.